The rows below give T cell receptor beta chains drawn from one sample of a study of blood T cell repertoires in COVID-19. TCRdb keeps only in-frame clones here, not all; method: immunoSEQ multiplex PCR. The profile shows roughly 14,000 clones, around 94% of them singletons. The sequencing input was peripheral blood. The receptors were sampled from a human donor with active COVID-19. The donor label of this sample is uncertain. Each CDR3 is given with its conserved first and last residue. D genes are given only for firm matches. The size entry is marked missing in some rows and otherwise reads once, few, many or a size class.

clone_size	v_call	d_call	j_call	cdr3_nt	cdr3_aa
NA	TRBV11-2	NA	TRBJ2-1	TGTGCCAGCAGCTTAGACCCCTCGAGGCCATCCTACAATGAGCAGTTCTTC	CASSLDPSRPSYNEQFF
once	TRBV18	TRBD1	TRBJ2-1	TGTGCCAGCTCCGGACAGGGGAACAATGAGCAGTTCTTC	CASSGQGNNEQFF
NA	TRBV15	NA	TRBJ2-3	TGTGCCACCAGCAGACGGGAGGATACGCAGTATTTT	CATSRREDTQYF
NA	TRBV7-7	TRBD2	TRBJ2-1	TGTGCTAGCAGCTTTGCGGGACTAGCGGGAGCCCATGAGCAGTTCTTC	CASSFAGLAGAHEQFF
NA	TRBV7-2	NA	TRBJ2-1	TGTGCTACGGGCCCCCGGGGGTACAATGAGCAGTTCTTC	CATGPRGYNEQFF
NA	TRBV6-6	TRBD2	TRBJ2-3	TGTGCCAGCAGTTACTCTCATAGCGGGCTCACAGATACGCAGTATTTT	CASSYSHSGLTDTQYF
once	TRBV19	TRBD1	TRBJ1-2	TGTGCCAGTAGTCAGGGGGCAGACTATGGCTACACCTTC	CASSQGADYGYTF
NA	TRBV5-4	NA	TRBJ1-6	TGTGCCAGCAGCCAGGACGGGACTCAACCCCTCCACTTT	CASSQDGTQPLHF
NA	TRBV3-1/TRBV3-2	TRBD1	TRBJ1-5	TGTGCCAGCAGCTCGACAGGGGCCTTCCAGCCCCAGCATTTT	CASSSTGAFQPQHF
NA	TRBV4-3	TRBD2	TRBJ2-1	TGCGCCAGCAGCCAAGGACTCGCGGGGGGGGGAAATGAGCAGTTCTTC	CASSQGLAGGGNEQFF
NA	TRBV7-2	TRBD2	TRBJ2-3	TGTGCCAGCAGCTTTCGGACTAGCGGTACGCAGTATTTT	CASSFRTSGTQYF
NA	TRBV30	NA	TRBJ2-5	TGTGCCTGGAGCGTAGCCTCGCGCTACCAAGAGACCCAGTACTTC	CAWSVASRYQETQYF
NA	TRBV6-1	TRBD2	TRBJ2-7	TGTGCCAGCAGTGAAGCGGGAGGGTCGAGGTACGAGCAGTACTTC	CASSEAGGSRYEQYF
NA	TRBV24-1	NA	TRBJ2-3	TGTGCCACCAGTCGGGGGAGCACAGATACGCAGTATTTT	CATSRGSTDTQYF
few	TRBV11-2	NA	TRBJ2-7	TGTGCCAGCAGACCGTCAGGGTTGCTTTTCAACGAGCAGTACTTC	CASRPSGLLFNEQYF
NA	TRBV19	TRBD1	TRBJ1-5	TGTGCCAGTAGTGGGCAGGGGGAAAGGCCCCAGCATTTT	CASSGQGERPQHF
NA	TRBV11-2	NA	TRBJ2-7	TGTGCCAGCAGCTTAGGGAGACCTTCCTACGAGCAGTACTTC	CASSLGRPSYEQYF
NA	TRBV7-9	NA	TRBJ2-6	TGTGCCAGCAGCTGGACTCCGGGACTCGCTTCGGGGGCCAACGTCCTGACTTTC	CASSWTPGLASGANVLTF
few	TRBV19	TRBD1	TRBJ1-1	TGTGCCAGTAGTATGGGCGACAGGGGGACCACTGAAGCTTTCTTT	CASSMGDRGTTEAFF
NA	TRBV3-1/TRBV3-2	NA	TRBJ1-6	TGTGCCAGCAGCTCCGGGACACCCAATTCACCCCTCCACTTT	CASSSGTPNSPLHF
NA	TRBV24-1	TRBD1	TRBJ2-3	TGTGCCACCAGTGGGGGACAGGTGGCAGATACGCAGTATTTT	CATSGGQVADTQYF
NA	TRBV10-3	NA	TRBJ1-6	TGTGCCATCAGTGGACAGCCGGGCTGGGATTCACCCCTCCACTTT	CAISGQPGWDSPLHF
NA	TRBV12-3/TRBV12-4	TRBD2	TRBJ2-3	TGTGCCAGCAGGCCGGCGGGGGCAGATACGCAGTATTTT	CASRPAGADTQYF
NA	TRBV9	TRBD2	TRBJ2-1	TGTGCCAGCAGCGCCGGCCCCTGGACTAGCGGGAGGGGGAGCTCCTACAATGAGCAGTTCTTC	CASSAGPWTSGRGSSYNEQFF
NA	TRBV18	NA	TRBJ1-2	TGTGCCAGCTCACCAGAGTCGACAGTCTATGGCTACACCTTC	CASSPESTVYGYTF
NA	TRBV27	NA	TRBJ2-5	TGTGCCAGCAGTTTGCAAGGGGATCAAGAGACCCAGTACTTC	CASSLQGDQETQYF
NA	TRBV6-5	NA	TRBJ2-2	TGTGCCAGCAGGCACAGGGTCACCGGGGAGCTGTTTTTT	CASRHRVTGELFF
NA	TRBV3-1/TRBV3-2	TRBD2	TRBJ2-2	TGTGCCAGCAGTTGGGAGGGAAGAAAGGACACCGGGGAGCTGTTTTTT	CASSWEGRKDTGELFF
NA	TRBV4-1	NA	TRBJ2-7	TGCGCCAGCAGCCAAGAATACCAGGGGGGGCAGTACTTC	CASSQEYQGGQYF
NA	TRBV7-2	NA	TRBJ2-1	TGTGCCAGCAGCCCCGGGGGGCGGGAGATATACAATGAGCAGTTCTTC	CASSPGGREIYNEQFF
NA	TRBV5-4	NA	TRBJ1-2	TGTGCCAGCAGCTCCCCCCGGGAGGCTAACTATGGCTACACCTTC	CASSSPREANYGYTF
NA	TRBV6-4	TRBD1	TRBJ1-2	TGTGCCAGCATTTTCCGGGACAGAATCTATGGCTACACCTTC	CASIFRDRIYGYTF
NA	TRBV9	TRBD2	TRBJ2-7	TGTGCCAGCAGCGGGGGACTAGCGGGAATCTACGAGCAGTACTTC	CASSGGLAGIYEQYF
NA	TRBV19	TRBD1	TRBJ2-2	TGTGCCAGTAGGGACAGGACCGCGAACACCGGGGAGCTGTTTTTT	CASRDRTANTGELFF
NA	TRBV6-5	TRBD1	TRBJ2-2	TGTGCCTCCACGGGCAGGGGGCGCGAGCTGTTTTTT	CASTGRGRELFF
NA	TRBV10-1	NA	TRBJ2-5	TGCGCCAGCAGTGGACCGGAGGAGACCCAGTACTTC	CASSGPEETQYF
NA	TRBV25-1	TRBD1	TRBJ1-2	TGTGCCAGCAGTGAATTAACGTGGGACAGTCAAGGTGGCTACACCTTC	CASSELTWDSQGGYTF
NA	TRBV4-1	NA	TRBJ1-1	TGCGCCAGCAGCCGAGGGAACAGCAACACTGAAGCTTTCTTT	CASSRGNSNTEAFF
NA	TRBV28	TRBD1	TRBJ2-7	TGTGCCAGCAGGACGGGGACAGGCCCCTACGAGCAGTACTTC	CASRTGTGPYEQYF
NA	TRBV28	TRBD2	TRBJ2-1	TGTGCCAGCAGCCCACTAGCGGGAGATTGGAATGAGCAGTTCTTC	CASSPLAGDWNEQFF
NA	TRBV2	TRBD1	TRBJ2-3	TGTGCCAGCAGGAACAGGGGTTCCGATACGCAGTATTTT	CASRNRGSDTQYF
once	TRBV11-2	NA	TRBJ2-1	TGTGCCAGCAGCTTTGTCGTCAGTTACAATGAGCAGTTCTTC	CASSFVVSYNEQFF
NA	TRBV6-4	TRBD2	TRBJ2-1	TGTGCCAGCAGTGACTTAGCGGGGCGCCCCGAGCAGTTCTTC	CASSDLAGRPEQFF
NA	TRBV7-2	NA	TRBJ1-5	TGTGCCAGCAGTTCTATGCGGGAAGAGCCCCAGCATTTT	CASSSMREEPQHF
NA	TRBV10-1	NA	TRBJ2-2	TGCGCCAGCAGTGAGTCAGCCACCGGGGAGCTGTTTTTT	CASSESATGELFF
NA	TRBV7-9	NA	TRBJ2-1	TGTGCCAGCAGCTTAGCCCAAAGACAGTACAATGAGCAGTTCTTC	CASSLAQRQYNEQFF
NA	TRBV12-3/TRBV12-4	NA	TRBJ2-7	TGTGCCAGCAGATCCCTGGCCACCGACGAGCAGTACTTC	CASRSLATDEQYF
NA	TRBV6-5	TRBD1	TRBJ1-6	TGTGCCAGCAGTCCCCGGGGCAGGGGGCATTCACCCCTCCACTTT	CASSPRGRGHSPLHF
NA	TRBV30	NA	TRBJ1-4	TGTGCCTGGAGTGGATACAGAGCAACTAATGAAAAACTGTTTTTT	CAWSGYRATNEKLFF
NA	TRBV3-1/TRBV3-2	NA	TRBJ1-3	TGTGCCAGCAGCCAAACGACCGACCTAAAGAGGGGAAACACCATATATTTT	CASSQTTDLKRGNTIYF
NA	TRBV10-3	TRBD2	TRBJ2-2	TGTGCCATCAGTGAGTCGAGAGCGGGAGGGGCCGGGGAGCTGTTTTTT	CAISESRAGGAGELFF
NA	TRBV25-1	NA	TRBJ1-1	TGTGCCAGCAGTATCCGAGGGTTGGGGAGTTCTGAAGCTTTCTTT	CASSIRGLGSSEAFF
NA	TRBV5-1	NA	TRBJ1-5	TGCGCCAGCAGCTTGGATGGGGGGGATCAGCCCCAGCATTTT	CASSLDGGDQPQHF
NA	TRBV21-1	NA	TRBJ1-3	TGTGCCAGCAGCAAAGCTCCGGACAGGGGGCACCTCTCTGGAAACACCATATATTTT	CASSKAPDRGHLSGNTIYF
NA	TRBV6-4	TRBD1	TRBJ2-1	TGTGCCAGCAGCTCGGACAGGACTTCCTACAATGAGCAGTTCTTC	CASSSDRTSYNEQFF